This T cell receptor beta chain was sequenced during a study of memory CD4+ T cells and cytomegalovirus serostatus. On this clone: Its antigen is unidentified.

The sort gate was single viable CD3+CD4+CD8-CD45RO+ cells for memory CD4+ T cells. V shed 8 bases and J 7 bases; nucleotides not matched to a gene: 10. This CDR3 contains 14 residues. Germline assignment: CDR1 MNHNY and CDR2 SVGAGI (reference sequence). Repertoires were generated with immunoSEQ multiplex PCR, while TCRdb's copy carries only in-frame clones and drops some. The sample lists 85,000 to 100,000 clones, over 70% occurring once. Study-level findings and limits: CMV serostatus prediction reached median AUC around 0.95, or 0.9 with US-trained model.

The source material was memory CD4+ T cells from blood. The rearrangement joins TRBV6-6 to TRBJ2-1; TRBD1 agrees at 8 bases. This sequence originates from an adult in good health and CMV-seropositive. CDR3 DNA: TGTGCCAGCGGCACCGGGACAGGTAAAAATGAGCAGTTCTTC. Translated, it gives CASGTGTGKNEQFF.